These 5 T cell receptor beta chains were sequenced from one sample in a study of T cell changes during pregnancy in multiple sclerosis. Assay: immunoSEQ multiplex PCR; the TCRdb copy retains only in-frame clones and omits some. The table shows approximately 41,000 clones, with about 92% occurring only once. The specimen comprised CD8+ T cells from peripheral blood mononuclear cells, sampled in the first trimester of pregnancy. These receptors were obtained from a female donor with multiple sclerosis, enrolled in a pregnancy study.

The chain couples TRBV7-9 to TRBJ2-5; 7 bases are a match to TRBD2. Unmatched junction bases numbered 5, after V lost 5 bases and J lost 5 bases. Germline CDR1 and CDR2: SEHNR and FQNEAQ (reference sequence). CDR3 length equals 13 residues. As DNA, the CDR3 is TGTGCCAGCAGCCGACTAGCAATGGAGACCCAGTACTTC. It yields the protein CASSRLAMETQYF.

The chain employs TRBV18 and TRBJ1-4; D unclear. Germline loops: CDR1 KGHSH, CDR2 LQKENI. The CDR3 has 14 residues. The ends were cut back, 3 bases at V and 6 bases at J, with 11 bases in the middle. For the CDR3, the DNA is TGTGCCAGCTCACCTCTCACGAGGGATGAAAAACTGTTTTTT. Translating it yields CASSPLTRDEKLFF.

This clone was counted once. The CDR3 DNA reads TGCGCCAGCAGCCAAGGTGGAGATTACGAGCAGTACTTC. Its translation: CASSQGGDYEQYF. The V call is TRBV4-1, the J call TRBJ2-7, with D unclear. This CDR3 has 13 residues. Trimming removed 1 base from V and 4 bases from J, with 8 bases in between. Germline V lookup: CDR1 MGHRA, CDR2 YSYEKL.

J is TRBJ1-3 and V is TRBV30; tentative D call: TRBD1 (6 bases). Per the germline V gene, CDR1 is GTSNPN and CDR2 is SVGIG (reference sequence). The CDR3 loop spans 14 amino acids. Trimming removed 6 bases at V and 0 bases at J, with 12 bases between. In DNA form, the CDR3 reads TGTGCCTGCATTGGGGACAACTCTGGAAACACCATATATTTT. Amino acid sequence: CACIGDNSGNTIYF. Together with reference TRBV30 and TRBJ1-3, the CDR3 gives the full variable domain: SQTIHQWPATLVQPVGSPLSLECTVEGTSNPNLYWYRQAAGRGLQLLFYSVGIGQISSEVPQNLSASRPQDRQFILSSKKLLLSDSGFYLCACIGDNSGNTIYFGEGSWLTVV.

For the CDR3, the DNA is TGTGCCAGCAGTGAGGACTTGGGTCCCTACGAGCAGTACTTC. Protein sequence: CASSEDLGPYEQYF. This chain connects TRBV25-1 to TRBJ2-7; tentative D call: TRBD2 (5 bases). V lost 3 bases to trimming and J lost 2 bases, with 11 bases between them. Germline assignment: CDR1 MGHDK and CDR2 SYGVNS. The CDR3 extends over 14 amino acids.